This record looks at one T cell receptor beta chain sequence and its context. Its specificity is unknown. Using immunoSEQ multiplex PCR, the repertoire was profiled, and TCRdb retains in-frame clones only, with some absent. Of around 160,000 clones detected, more than 85% appear once; the ten largest clones hold about 4.7%. This specimen belongs to a study of lymphopenia after photon versus proton radiotherapy. Study findings and constraints: Better survival with proton therapy was suggested as possible, not demonstrated.

This receptor was identified in a man between 45 and 60 years old with gastric cancer. The sample consisted of peripheral blood, taken from a patient treated with photon-based radiotherapy.

The CDR3 sequence: CASSATSGRNQETQYF. DNA for the CDR3: TGTGCCAGCAGTGCTACTAGCGGGCGAAACCAAGAGACCCAGTACTTC. The chain couples TRBV25-1 to TRBJ2-5; 9 positions match TRBD2. The CDR3 length is 16 residues. Germline V gene data show CDR1 as MGHDK and CDR2 as SYGVNS. J was trimmed by 0 bases and V by 4 bases; bases with no gene match: 6.